The 3 T cell receptor beta chains reported below all come from one sample, sequenced in a study of T and B cells in COVID-19 patients. From blood, 250-500 ng of genomic DNA served as TRB template. Multiplex PCR with BIOMED2 TRB-A/B primer pools amplified TRB rearrangements. TCRdb redid the calling of the multiplex PCR reads with MiXCR, one entry per CDR3 protein. The repertoire holds approximately 17,000 distinct CDR3 sequences, over 25% seen once, with 3.5% to 4.5% in the top ten. The sequenced sample was blood. These receptors originate from a human donor who had recovered from COVID-19.

The chain recombines TRBV5-1 with TRBJ2-3; 10 bases map to TRBD1. CDR1 is SGHRS, CDR2 YFSETQ, per germline. V was clipped by 5 bases and J by 2 bases; unmatched bases: 5. The CDR3 runs to 15 residues. Written as DNA, the CDR3 is TGCGCCAGCAGGCTGGGACAGGGGAACACAGATACGCAGTATTTT. Its protein product is CASRLGQGNTDTQYF.

As DNA, the CDR3 is TGTGCCAGCAGTGATTTCGTGGGCACTGAAGCTTTCTTT. Residues: CASSDFVGTEAFF. V gene TRBV6-4 combines with J gene TRBJ1-1; no clear D. The CDR3 totals 13 residues. Germline CDR1 MRHNA, CDR2 SNTAGT. Trimming left V 3 bases short and J 4 bases short, with 9 bases between.

This clonotype was detected only a few times. The V call is TRBV4-2, the J call TRBJ2-7, with D maybe TRBD2 (6 bases). CDR3 length equals 16 residues. Trimming removed 0 bases from V and 6 bases from J, with 18 bases in between. The germline gives CDR1 LGHNA, CDR2 YNFKEQ. CDR3 sequence reads: CASSQDPEGIAFEQYF. For the CDR3, the DNA is TGTGCCAGCAGCCAAGATCCGGAGGGTATCGCTTTCGAGCAGTACTTC.